A single sample gave rise to the 30 T cell receptor beta chains below, sequenced in a study of blood T cells in healthy people across ages. A second 7 to 11 cycle PCR used barcoded and J-beta primers. TCRdb reprocessed the 5' RACE reads via MiXCR and lists one record per CDR3 protein. Of about a million distinct CDR3 sequences detected, roughly half appear once; the ten largest clones hold roughly 23%. The specimen was blood. The receptors derive from a woman between 55 and 75 years old in good health.

This clonotype was seen more than once but under ten times. V is TRBV3-1 and J is TRBJ1-6; 8 nucleotides match TRBD1. CDR3 length: 17 residues. In germline, CDR1 is LGHDT, CDR2 YNNKEL (reference sequence). J lost 6 bases, V lost 4 bases, and 11 bases had no gene match. The CDR3 reads CASSPLGATGVNSPLHF. In DNA, the CDR3 is TGTGCCAGCAGCCCCCTTGGAGCGACAGGGGTTAATTCACCCCTCCACTTT.

Only a few counts were recorded for this clonotype. The chain has TRBV7-2 and TRBJ2-7; D possibly corresponds to TRBD1 (6 bases). V gave up 5 bases and J gave up 0 bases, with 17 bases separating them. Looked up from germline, CDR1 is SGHTA and CDR2 is FQGNSA. This CDR3 contains 16 residues. CDR3 amino acids: CASSTYQGIGSYEQYF. The CDR3 DNA reads as TGTGCCAGCAGCACCTACCAGGGGATAGGCTCCTACGAGCAGTACTTC.

V gene TRBV20-1 combines with J gene TRBJ2-5, with D perhaps matching TRBD1 or TRBD2 (5 bases each). The germline V gene encodes CDR1 DFQATT and CDR2 SNEGSKA (reference sequence). This CDR3 region has 12 residues. Trimming took 5 bases from V and 5 from J, leaving 12 bases between them. This chain's CDR3 is CSAGVREETQYF. In DNA form, the CDR3 reads TGCAGTGCTGGGGTCAGGGAGGAGACCCAGTACTTC.

This chain joins TRBV6-5 and TRBJ2-1, with 15 nucleotides matching TRBD2. The CDR3 runs 17 residues. The ends lost 9 bases at V and 6 bases at J; junction bases unmatched: 12. The germline V gene has CDR1 MNHEY and CDR2 SVGAGI. The CDR3 reads CASNRGGLAGGLNEQFF. In nucleotides, the CDR3 is TGTGCCAGTAACAGGGGGGGACTAGCGGGAGGACTCAATGAGCAGTTCTTC.

Comments on this clonotype: Its ends do not fully match the called genes, so a read error is possible. V and J are TRBV4-2 and TRBJ2-4; D uncertain. Germline CDR1 is LGHNA and CDR2 is YNFKEQ. The CDR3 is 12 amino acids. Here the CDR3 reads CTSSPERNIQYF. The CDR3 DNA reads as TGTACCAGCAGCCCCGAGAGGAACATTCAGTACTTC.

The CDR3 region is CAISDGGSEQYF. The CDR3 region has the DNA TGTGCCATCAGTGACGGGGGGAGCGAGCAGTACTTC. V is TRBV10-3 and J is TRBJ2-7; 7 nucleotides line up with TRBD2. Trimming took 3 bases from V and 6 from J; bases not matched to a gene: 2. The CDR3 consists of 12 residues. From germline, CDR1 is ENHRY and CDR2 SYGVKD.

A remark on this clonotype: A single base separates this from a much larger clone, so it may be a read error. The chain recombines TRBV7-9 with TRBJ2-7; TRBD2 matches at 12 bases. The CDR3 spans 15 residues. Germline V gene data show CDR1 as SEHNR and CDR2 as FQNEAQ (reference sequence). The CDR3, as DNA: TGTACCAGCAGCTTCCCGACTAGCGGGAGCGACGAGCAGTACTTC. Protein: CTSSFPTSGSDEQYF.

The rearrangement uses TRBV5-1 and TRBJ2-5, with TRBD1 as a possible D gene (6 bases). V was shortened by 4 bases and J by 0 bases, with 13 bases between the two germline ends. From germline, CDR1 is SGHRS and CDR2 YFSETQ. This CDR3 spans 15 amino acids. CDR3 loop: CASSPTRGYQETQYF. The DNA for the CDR3 is TGCGCCAGCAGCCCTACGAGGGGGTACCAAGAGACCCAGTACTTC.

This clonotype was counted between two and nine times. The V and J genes are TRBV21-1 and TRBJ2-5; no DNA check was done on the table's D call, TRBD2. TRBV21-1 constitutes a pseudogene. The CDR3 loop spans 15 amino acids. The chain's CDR3 is CASSFGTDEQETQYF. Written as DNA, the CDR3 is TGTGCCAGCAGCTTCGGGACTGACGAACAAGAGACCCAGTACTTC.

The genes are TRBV6-1 and TRBJ2-3; 7 positions agree with TRBD2. CDR3 length: 16 residues. V was clipped by 6 bases and J by 3 bases; unmatched bases: 12. Germline assignment: CDR1 MNHNS and CDR2 SASEGT. CDR3 sequence reads: CASSGGSPTFTDTQYF. The CDR3 region has the DNA TGTGCCAGCAGCGGGGGGAGCCCCACCTTTACAGATACGCAGTATTTT.

The rearrangement links TRBV12-3 or TRBV12-4 to TRBJ2-1; 9 positions match TRBD2. Trimming removed 10 bases from V and 6 bases from J; junction bases left unmatched: 10. This CDR3 comprises 14 residues. Here the CDR3 reads CATSSAGGLNEQFF. The CDR3 DNA is TGTGCCACAAGCTCAGCGGGAGGTCTCAATGAGCAGTTCTTC.

The chain recombines TRBV7-2 with TRBJ2-1, with D possibly called TRBD1 or TRBD2 (5 bases each). Germline CDR1 reads SGHTA; CDR2 reads FQGNSA. Trimming removed 11 bases from V and 4 bases from J, with 15 bases in between. This CDR3 has 13 amino acids. The CDR3 region has the DNA TGTGCCGGATCGAGGGGATCATACAATGAGCAGTTCTTC. It is translated as CAGSRGSYNEQFF.

This clonotype was observed a few times. V gene TRBV20-1 combines with J gene TRBJ1-4; D is perhaps TRBD1 (5 bases). CDR1 is DFQATT and CDR2 is SNEGSKA in the germline V gene (reference sequence). This CDR3 region has 13 residues. Trimming took 4 bases from V and 3 from J, leaving 9 bases between them. The CDR3 DNA sequence: TGCAGTGCTACCAGGGACTCTAATGAAAAACTGTTTTTT. Its protein is CSATRDSNEKLFF.

This clonotype was recorded a few times. The V and J genes are TRBV7-2 and TRBJ1-2, with D maybe TRBD1 (6 bases). Germline V lookup: CDR1 SGHTA, CDR2 FQGNSA. The CDR3 runs to 16 residues. The V end lost 5 bases, the J end lost 7 bases, and 23 bases lay between the germline ends. CDR3 sequence: CASSQSGQSPTSGYTF. DNA for the CDR3: TGTGCCAGCAGCCAAAGTGGACAGTCCCCAACTAGTGGCTACACCTTC.

V usage is TRBV28 and J usage is TRBJ1-6; possible D gene TRBD1, 6 bases. CDR1 MDHEN and CDR2 SYDVKM come from the germline V gene. Trimming removed 6 bases from V and 8 bases from J, with 14 bases in between. CDR3 length equals 14 residues. CDR3 amino acids: CASRQGKQDSPLHF. CDR3 coding DNA: TGTGCCAGCAGACAGGGAAAACAGGATTCACCCCTCCACTTT.

The gene calls are TRBV2 and TRBJ2-7; the match to TRBD1 covers 7 bases. J was trimmed by 6 bases and V by 2 bases; bases with no gene match: 1. The CDR3 loop spans 12 amino acids. Per the germline V gene, CDR1 is SNHLY and CDR2 is FYNNEI. CDR3 sequence: CASSEYRGEQYF. The CDR3 DNA is TGTGCCAGCAGTGAATACAGGGGCGAGCAGTACTTC.

V gene TRBV5-1 combines with J gene TRBJ2-5, with 13 bases aligning to TRBD2. CDR3 length: 14 residues. CDR1 is SGHRS, CDR2 YFSETQ, per germline. V shed 4 bases and J 11 bases; nucleotides not matched to a gene: 8. For the CDR3, the DNA is TGCGCCAGCAGCCGGGGACTAGCGGGATTTGAGCAGTACTTC. This gives the protein CASSRGLAGFEQYF. The entire variable domain, with the rest obtained from reference TRBV5-1 and TRBJ2-5, is as follows: KAGVTQTPRYLIKTRGQQVTLSCSPISGHRSVSWYQQTPGQGLQFLFEYFSETQRNKGNFPGRFSGRQFSNSRSEMNVSTLELGDSALYLCASSRGLAGFEQYFGPGTRLLVL.

This clonotype was counted a few times. As DNA, the CDR3 is TGTGCCAGCAGTGATTGGGGGACAGGAACCTACGAGCAGTACTTC. This gives the protein CASSDWGTGTYEQYF. The J gene is TRBJ2-7, the V gene TRBV25-1; 8 bases align to TRBD1. Per germline, CDR1 MGHDK and CDR2 SYGVNS. Unmatched junction bases numbered 6, after V lost 3 bases and J lost 2 bases. This CDR3 comprises 15 residues.

The CDR3 is CASSETGSSAFF. The DNA for the CDR3 is TGTGCCAGCAGCGAAACAGGGAGCTCTGCTTTCTTT. The chain is built from TRBV3-1 and TRBJ1-1; maybe TRBD1 (6 bases). The germline V and J ends were trimmed by 5 bases and 11 bases, with 15 bases remaining between them. Germline V lookup: CDR1 LGHDT, CDR2 YNNKEL (reference sequence). This CDR3 is 12 amino acids long.

The chain is built from TRBV5-1 and TRBJ2-1; 9 nucleotides align to TRBD2. V lost 4 bases, J lost 3 bases, and 5 bases stayed unmatched. There are 15 residues in the CDR3. Germline CDR1 reads SGHRS; CDR2 reads YFSETQ. CDR3 in amino acids: CASSKREALYNEQFF. In DNA, the CDR3 is TGCGCCAGCAGCAAGCGGGAGGCTCTCTACAATGAGCAGTTCTTC.

This chain links TRBV29-1 with TRBJ2-1, with D maybe TRBD2 (6 bases). Germline V CDR1 and CDR2: SQVTM, ANQGSEA. V was pared by 5 bases and J by 5 bases, with 16 bases between. CDR3 length equals 14 residues. CDR3 in DNA: TGCAGCGTTAGGCTGAGCGGGCCGAACAATGAGCAGTTCTTC. Encoded protein: CSVRLSGPNNEQFF.

This clonotype is a singleton in its sample. The chain has TRBV12-3 or TRBV12-4 and TRBJ2-7; 8 nucleotides agree with TRBD2. This CDR3 has 14 amino acids. V lost 6 bases and J lost 3; bases outside the gene matches: 7. The chain's CDR3 is CASSLPGRVYEQYF. CDR3 bases: TGTGCCAGCAGCCTACCCGGGAGGGTCTACGAGCAGTACTTC.

This clonotype was seen more than once but under ten times. The chain couples TRBV5-6 to TRBJ2-6; tentatively, D is TRBD2 (5 bases). V was shortened by 2 bases and J by 1 base, with 22 bases between the two germline ends. The CDR3 spans 20 residues. Germline values: CDR1 SGHDT, CDR2 YYEEEE. For the CDR3, the DNA is TGTGCCAGCAGCTTAGGGTTCCGGGGTGAATACTCTTCTGGGGCCAACGTCCTGACTTTC. Protein: CASSLGFRGEYSSGANVLTF.

V is TRBV29-1 and J is TRBJ1-4, with 9 bases that match TRBD1. The V gene's germline CDR1 is SQVTM and CDR2 ANQGSEA. V trimming: 7 bases; J trimming: 7 bases; junction bases outside the gene matches: 4. This CDR3 contains 12 residues. The CDR3 sequence: CSAGTGREKLFF. The CDR3, as DNA: TGCAGCGCCGGGACAGGGCGTGAAAAACTGTTTTTT.

This clonotype was counted between two and nine times. This sequence joins TRBV4-1 and TRBJ2-6; D remains unclear. V gave up 2 bases and J gave up 2 bases, with 7 bases separating them. The CDR3 is 15 residues long. Germline loops: CDR1 MGHRA, CDR2 YSYEKL. The CDR3 DNA sequence: TGCGCCAGCAGCCAAATGAAGGCTGGGGCCAACGTCCTGACTTTC. It specifies CASSQMKAGANVLTF.

The chain recombines TRBV6-4 with TRBJ2-1, with TRBD2 matching 10 bases. TRBJ2-7 matches the DNA end more closely, so the J call is doubtful. There are 14 residues in the CDR3. The germline V gene has CDR1 MRHNA and CDR2 SNTAGT. The CDR3 reads CASSELAGYNEQYF. The CDR3 DNA follows: TGTGCCAGCAGTGAACTAGCGGGGTACAATGAGCAGTACTTC.

V and J are TRBV7-9 and TRBJ2-7, with D hard to call. Per germline, CDR1 SEHNR and CDR2 FQNEAQ (reference sequence). Deletions cut 5 bases from V and 7 bases from J, with 18 bases between. CDR3 length: 14 residues. The CDR3 bases are TGTGCCAGCAGCACTCAGACGGGTTTCGATGAGCAGTACTTC. It yields the protein CASSTQTGFDEQYF.

The chain joins TRBV12-3 or TRBV12-4 to TRBJ2-1; TRBD2 matches 11 bases. The trim removed 3 bases at V and 7 bases at J, leaving 8 bases unmatched. The CDR3 runs 16 residues. The CDR3 region is CASSFRTSGLGNEQFF. The CDR3 DNA sequence: TGTGCCAGCAGTTTTAGGACTAGCGGGCTGGGGAATGAGCAGTTCTTC.

The chain links TRBV12-3 or TRBV12-4 to TRBJ2-4; the match to TRBD1 covers 9 bases. The DNA end favors TRBJ2-7, so the J call may be wrong. The length of the CDR3 is 15 residues. The CDR3, as DNA: TGTGCCAGCAGTAGGGAGGGACAGGGAGCCTACGAGCAGTACTTC. Translation: CASSREGQGAYEQYF.

In its sample, this clonotype was seen a few times. The chain recombines TRBV5-1 with TRBJ2-5, with TRBD1 identical over 10 bases. The germline V gene encodes CDR1 SGHRS and CDR2 YFSETQ. This CDR3 is built from 15 residues. V lost 4 bases, J lost 4 bases, and 7 bases stayed unmatched. The CDR3 sequence: CASSLGQGSRETQYF. The CDR3 DNA is TGCGCCAGCAGCCTGGGACAGGGGAGTCGAGAGACCCAGTACTTC.